Listed below are T cell receptor beta chains from one sample, sequenced in a study of cytomegalovirus exposure and HLA in healthy donors. Method: immunoSEQ multiplex PCR; TCRdb's copy keeps in-frame clones and lacks some. The sample has about 90,000 clones; more than 55% are singletons. What was sequenced was PBMCs. The receptors here all came from a woman in her 30s in good health and CMV-seropositive. Both conserved end residues are part of each CDR3. Only some rows state a clone size, as once, few, many or a class for expanded clones.

NA	TRBV2	CASSRLAAYNEQFF
NA	TRBV6-5	CASSSTSGVTYEQYF
NA	TRBV5-6	CASSFSPDKAFF
NA	TRBV7-8	CASSLGQGAMGYTF
NA	TRBV7-3	CASSRDSAWNTGELFF
NA	TRBV10-2	CASRFLRQGDTGELFF
NA	TRBV4-1	CASSQTGGTANEKLFF
NA	TRBV30	CAWSVITGVGELFF
NA	TRBV6-5	CANRVGDRDEKLFF
NA	TRBV27	CASSFVGGAGQGETQYF
NA	TRBV28	CASRTDRFGGYTF
few	TRBV2	CASNLGQGFYEQYF
few	TRBV2	CASNEDRTSPLHF
NA	TRBV7-6	CASSPNPDTEAFF
once	TRBV7-6	CASSLVLRGTGELFF
NA	TRBV10-2	CASSATGGGGGQYF
NA	TRBV4-2	CASSQGQVFTGELFF
NA	TRBV18	CASSPSPGTGELFF
NA	TRBV29-1	CSVPGQKGYEQYF
NA	TRBV2	CASSLAGGLVDIDTQYF
NA	TRBV7-6	CASSLVQGETQYF
NA	TRBV29-1	CSALVGSGKFSYTF
NA	TRBV20-1	CSALDFAEAFF
few	TRBV28	CASHTGVGFGYTF
few	TRBV5-1	CASSFAPGTGVAGELFF
once	TRBV30	CAWKQPPHTGELFF
few	TRBV2	CASCRGNALTDTQYF
few	TRBV23-1	CASSHSGVVNGYTF
NA	TRBV2	CASSEARQYTF